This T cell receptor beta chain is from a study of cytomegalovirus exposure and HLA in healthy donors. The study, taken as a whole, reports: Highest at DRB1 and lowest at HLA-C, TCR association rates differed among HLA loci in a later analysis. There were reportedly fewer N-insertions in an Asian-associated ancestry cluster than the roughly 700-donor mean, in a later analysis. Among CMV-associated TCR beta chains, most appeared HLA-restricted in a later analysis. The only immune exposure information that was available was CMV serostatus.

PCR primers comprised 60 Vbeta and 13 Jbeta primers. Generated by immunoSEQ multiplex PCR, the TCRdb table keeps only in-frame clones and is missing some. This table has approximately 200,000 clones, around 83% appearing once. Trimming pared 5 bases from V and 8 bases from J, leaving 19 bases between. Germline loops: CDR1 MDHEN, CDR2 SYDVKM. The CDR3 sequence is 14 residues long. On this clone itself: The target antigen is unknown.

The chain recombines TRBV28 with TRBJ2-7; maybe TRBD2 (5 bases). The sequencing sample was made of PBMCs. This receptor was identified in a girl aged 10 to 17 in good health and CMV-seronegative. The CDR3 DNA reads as TGTGCCAGCAGTCCCACGGAGGCTACGGAGAAGCAGTACTTC. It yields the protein CASSPTEATEKQYF. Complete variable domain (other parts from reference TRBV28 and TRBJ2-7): DVKVTQSSRYLVKRTGEKVFLECVQDMDHENMFWYRQDPGLGLRLIYFSYDVKMKEKGDIPEGYSVSREKKERFSLILESASTNQTSMYLCASSPTEATEKQYFGPGTRLTVT.